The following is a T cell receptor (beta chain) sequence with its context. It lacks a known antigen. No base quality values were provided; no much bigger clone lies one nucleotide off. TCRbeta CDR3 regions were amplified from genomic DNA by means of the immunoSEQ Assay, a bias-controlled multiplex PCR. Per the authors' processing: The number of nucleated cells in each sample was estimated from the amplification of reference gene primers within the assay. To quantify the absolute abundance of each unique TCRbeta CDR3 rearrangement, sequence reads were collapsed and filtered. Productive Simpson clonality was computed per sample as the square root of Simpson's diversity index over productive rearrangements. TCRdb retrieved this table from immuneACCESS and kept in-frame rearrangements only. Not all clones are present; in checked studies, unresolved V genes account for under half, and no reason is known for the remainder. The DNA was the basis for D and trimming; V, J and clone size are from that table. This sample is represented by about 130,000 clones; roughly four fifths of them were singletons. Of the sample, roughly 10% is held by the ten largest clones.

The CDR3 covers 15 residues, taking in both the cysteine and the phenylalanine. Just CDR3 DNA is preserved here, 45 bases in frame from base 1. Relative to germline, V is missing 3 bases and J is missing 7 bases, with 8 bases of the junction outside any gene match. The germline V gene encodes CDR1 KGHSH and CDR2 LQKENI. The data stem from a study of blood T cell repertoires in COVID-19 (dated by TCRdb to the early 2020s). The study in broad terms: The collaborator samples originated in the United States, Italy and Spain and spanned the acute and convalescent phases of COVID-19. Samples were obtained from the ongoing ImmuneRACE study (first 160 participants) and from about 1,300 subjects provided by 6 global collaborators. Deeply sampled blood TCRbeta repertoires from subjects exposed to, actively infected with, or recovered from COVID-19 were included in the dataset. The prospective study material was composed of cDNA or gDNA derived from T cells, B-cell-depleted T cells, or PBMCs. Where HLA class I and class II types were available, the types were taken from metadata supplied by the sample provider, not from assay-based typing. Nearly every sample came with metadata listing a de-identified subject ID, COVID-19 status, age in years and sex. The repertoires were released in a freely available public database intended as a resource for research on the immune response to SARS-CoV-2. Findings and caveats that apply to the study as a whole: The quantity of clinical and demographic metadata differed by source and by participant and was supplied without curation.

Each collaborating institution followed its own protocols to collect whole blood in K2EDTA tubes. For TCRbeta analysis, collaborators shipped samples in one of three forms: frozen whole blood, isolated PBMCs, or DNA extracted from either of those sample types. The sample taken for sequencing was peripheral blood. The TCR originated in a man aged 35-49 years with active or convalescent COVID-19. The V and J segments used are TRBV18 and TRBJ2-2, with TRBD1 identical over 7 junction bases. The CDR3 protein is CASSPGRQGGGELFF. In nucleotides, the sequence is TGTGCCAGCTCACCTGGTCGACAGGGCGGCGGGGAGCTGTTTTTT.